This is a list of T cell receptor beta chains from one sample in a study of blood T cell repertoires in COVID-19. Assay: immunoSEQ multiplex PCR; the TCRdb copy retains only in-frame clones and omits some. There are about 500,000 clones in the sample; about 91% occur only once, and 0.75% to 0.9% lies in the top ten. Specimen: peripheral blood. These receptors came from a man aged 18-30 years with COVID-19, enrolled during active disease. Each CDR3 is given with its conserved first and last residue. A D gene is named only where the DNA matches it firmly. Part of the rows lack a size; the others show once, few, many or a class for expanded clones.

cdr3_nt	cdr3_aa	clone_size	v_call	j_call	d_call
TGTGCCAGCAGCTTGCGGGGGGAGGTGTATCGTGGGGAAAAACTGTTTTTT	CASSLRGEVYRGEKLFF	NA	TRBV5-5	TRBJ1-4	NA
TGCGCCAGCAGCGAGTTCTCTGGGGCCAACGTCCTGACTTTC	CASSEFSGANVLTF	NA	TRBV5-1	TRBJ2-6	NA
TGTGCCAGTAGATTTGGTCAGAGGGCCTCTTCTGAAGCTTTCTTT	CASRFGQRASSEAFF	few	TRBV19	TRBJ1-1	NA
TGTGCCACCCAACCCACTAGCGGGTATGGTAATGAGCAGTTCTTC	CATQPTSGYGNEQFF	NA	TRBV19	TRBJ2-1	TRBD2
TGTGCTAGCAGCCCGGACAGGTCGGACACCGGGGAGCTGTTTTTT	CASSPDRSDTGELFF	NA	TRBV7-7	TRBJ2-2	TRBD1
TGTGCCAGCAGCGTAGTGGTGGCGGGAGGGCAGAGAGAGACCCAGTACTTC	CASSVVVAGGQRETQYF	NA	TRBV9	TRBJ2-5	TRBD2
TGTGCCAGCTCACCAGGGACTGCAGCGAACAATGAGCAGTTCTTC	CASSPGTAANNEQFF	NA	TRBV18	TRBJ2-1	NA
TGTGCCAGCAGCTTGGGAGCGGGAGTTCTCAATGAGCAGTTCTTC	CASSLGAGVLNEQFF	few	TRBV5-4	TRBJ2-1	TRBD2
TGTGCCAGTACGGACAGGCTACAGACTGAAGCTTTCTTT	CASTDRLQTEAFF	once	TRBV19	TRBJ1-1	TRBD1
TGTGCCAGCAGCATAAAATCACAGGGGGGCACTGAAGCTTTCTTT	CASSIKSQGGTEAFF	NA	TRBV7-2	TRBJ1-1	TRBD1
TGTGCCAGTAGTACCGGCAGGGCTAACACTGAAGCTTTCTTT	CASSTGRANTEAFF	NA	TRBV19	TRBJ1-1	NA
TGTGCCAGCAGCCAAGGCGCCAGGGGAGCGGTTCAGCCCCAGCATTTT	CASSQGARGAVQPQHF	once	TRBV3-1/TRBV3-2	TRBJ1-5	NA
TGTGCCAGTAGTGAGCTGAGGACAGGAAGGGACGGGGAGCTGTTTTTT	CASSELRTGRDGELFF	NA	TRBV19	TRBJ2-2	TRBD1
TGTGCCAGCAGTTATTCCCAGGGTTATGGCTACACCTTC	CASSYSQGYGYTF	NA	TRBV6-5	TRBJ1-2	NA